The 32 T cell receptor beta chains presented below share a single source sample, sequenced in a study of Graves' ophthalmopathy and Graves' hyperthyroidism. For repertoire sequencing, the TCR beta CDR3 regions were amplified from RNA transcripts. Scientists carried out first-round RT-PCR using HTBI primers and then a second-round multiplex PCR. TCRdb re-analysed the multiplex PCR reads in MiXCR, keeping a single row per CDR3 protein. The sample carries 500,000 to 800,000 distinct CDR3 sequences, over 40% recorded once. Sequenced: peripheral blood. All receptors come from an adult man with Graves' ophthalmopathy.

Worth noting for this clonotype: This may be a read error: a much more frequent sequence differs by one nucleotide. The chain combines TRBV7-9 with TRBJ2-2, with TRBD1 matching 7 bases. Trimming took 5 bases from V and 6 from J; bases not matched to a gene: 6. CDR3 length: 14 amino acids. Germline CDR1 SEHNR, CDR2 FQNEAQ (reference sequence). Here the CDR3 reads CASSDRVEAGELFF. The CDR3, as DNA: TGTGCCAGCAGCGACAGGGTGGAGGCCGGGGAGCTGTTTTTT. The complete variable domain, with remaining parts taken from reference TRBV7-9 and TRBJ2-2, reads DTGVSQNPRHKITKRGQNVTFRCDPISEHNRLYWYRQTLGQGPEFLTYFQNEAQLEKSRLLSDRFSAERPKGSFSTLEIQRTEQGDSAMYLCASSDRVEAGELFFGEGSRLTVL.

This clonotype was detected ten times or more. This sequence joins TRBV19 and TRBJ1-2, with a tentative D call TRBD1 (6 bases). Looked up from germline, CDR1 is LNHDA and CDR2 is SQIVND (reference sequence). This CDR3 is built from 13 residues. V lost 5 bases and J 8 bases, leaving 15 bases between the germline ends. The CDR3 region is CASSSGDNPGYTF. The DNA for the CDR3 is TGTGCCAGTAGTTCCGGGGACAATCCCGGCTACACCTTC.

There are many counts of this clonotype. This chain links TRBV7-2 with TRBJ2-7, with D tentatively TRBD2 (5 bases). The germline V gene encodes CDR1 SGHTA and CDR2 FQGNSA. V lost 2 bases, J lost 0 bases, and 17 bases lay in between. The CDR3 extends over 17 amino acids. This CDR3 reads CASSLRGAGTTSYEQYF. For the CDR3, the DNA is TGTGCCAGCAGCTTACGCGGTGCGGGCACAACCTCCTACGAGCAGTACTTC.

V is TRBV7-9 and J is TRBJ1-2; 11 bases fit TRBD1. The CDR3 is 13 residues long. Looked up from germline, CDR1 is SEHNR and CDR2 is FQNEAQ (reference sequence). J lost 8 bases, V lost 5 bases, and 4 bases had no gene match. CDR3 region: CASSAGQGGGYTF. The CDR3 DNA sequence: TGTGCCAGCAGCGCGGGACAGGGGGGAGGCTACACCTTC.

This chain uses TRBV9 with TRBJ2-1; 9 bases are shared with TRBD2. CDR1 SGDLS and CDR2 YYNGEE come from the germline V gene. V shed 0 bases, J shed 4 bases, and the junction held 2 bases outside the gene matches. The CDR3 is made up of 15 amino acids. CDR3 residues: CASSVGTSEYNEQFF. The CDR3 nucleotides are TGTGCCAGCAGCGTAGGGACTAGCGAGTACAATGAGCAGTTCTTC.

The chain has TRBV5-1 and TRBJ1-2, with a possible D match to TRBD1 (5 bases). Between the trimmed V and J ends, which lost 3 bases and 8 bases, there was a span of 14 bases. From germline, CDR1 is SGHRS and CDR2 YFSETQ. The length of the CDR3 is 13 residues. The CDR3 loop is CASSSPGVGGYTF. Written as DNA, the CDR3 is TGCGCCAGCAGCTCCCCGGGGGTCGGAGGCTACACCTTC.

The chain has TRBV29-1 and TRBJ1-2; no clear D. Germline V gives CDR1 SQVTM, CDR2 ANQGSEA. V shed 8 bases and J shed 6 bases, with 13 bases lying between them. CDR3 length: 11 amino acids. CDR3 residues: CSLAGGHGYTF. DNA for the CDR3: TGCAGCTTGGCGGGAGGACATGGCTACACCTTC.

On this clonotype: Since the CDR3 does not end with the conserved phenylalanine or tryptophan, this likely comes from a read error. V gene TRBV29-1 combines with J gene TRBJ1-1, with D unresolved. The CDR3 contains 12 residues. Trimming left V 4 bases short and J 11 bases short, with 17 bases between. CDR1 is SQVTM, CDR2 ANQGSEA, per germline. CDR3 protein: CSVVVPRRGAFS. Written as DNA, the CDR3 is TGCAGCGTTGTGGTGCCCCGTAGAGGCGCTTTCTCT.

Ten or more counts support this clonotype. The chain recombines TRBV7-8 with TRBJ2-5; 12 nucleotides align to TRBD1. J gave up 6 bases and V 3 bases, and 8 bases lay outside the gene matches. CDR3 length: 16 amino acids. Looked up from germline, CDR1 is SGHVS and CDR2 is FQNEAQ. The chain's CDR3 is CASSFDPGQGAKTQYF. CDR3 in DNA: TGTGCCAGCAGCTTCGATCCGGGACAGGGGGCGAAGACCCAGTACTTC.

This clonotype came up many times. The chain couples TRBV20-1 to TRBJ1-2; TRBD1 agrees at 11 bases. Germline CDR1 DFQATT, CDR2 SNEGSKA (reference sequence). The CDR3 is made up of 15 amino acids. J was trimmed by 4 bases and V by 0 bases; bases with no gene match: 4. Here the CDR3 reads CSARDWTGGFYGYTF. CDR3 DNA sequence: TGCAGTGCTAGAGATTGGACAGGGGGCTTCTATGGCTACACCTTC.

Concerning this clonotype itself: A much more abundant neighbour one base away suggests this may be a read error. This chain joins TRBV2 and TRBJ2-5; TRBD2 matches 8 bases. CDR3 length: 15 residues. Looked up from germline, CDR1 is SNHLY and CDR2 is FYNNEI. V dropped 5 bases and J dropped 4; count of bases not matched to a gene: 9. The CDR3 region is CASSFARGGSETQYF. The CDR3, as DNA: TGTGCCAGCAGTTTCGCTCGGGGGGGCTCAGAGACCCAGTACTTC.

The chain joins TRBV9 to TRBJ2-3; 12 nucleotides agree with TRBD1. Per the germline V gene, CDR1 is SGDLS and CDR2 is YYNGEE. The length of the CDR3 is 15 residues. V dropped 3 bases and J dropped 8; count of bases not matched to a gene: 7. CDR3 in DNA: TGTGCCAGCAGCGGGGGACAGGGGGCTCGGGGTACGCAGTATTTT. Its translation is CASSGGQGARGTQYF.

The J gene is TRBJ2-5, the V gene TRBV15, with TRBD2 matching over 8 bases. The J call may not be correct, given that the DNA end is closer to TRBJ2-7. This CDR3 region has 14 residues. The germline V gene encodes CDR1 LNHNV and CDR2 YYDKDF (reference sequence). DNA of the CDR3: TGTGCCACCAGCAGACCGGGAGGGCCTTACGAGCAGTACTTC. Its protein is CATSRPGGPYEQYF.

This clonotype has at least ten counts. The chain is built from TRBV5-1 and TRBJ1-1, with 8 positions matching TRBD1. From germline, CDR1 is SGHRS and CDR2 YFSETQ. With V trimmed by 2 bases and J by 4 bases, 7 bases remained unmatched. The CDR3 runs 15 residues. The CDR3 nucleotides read TGCGCCAGCAGCTTTCCAGGGGGCGCGGGCACTGAAGCTTTCTTT. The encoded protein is CASSFPGGAGTEAFF.

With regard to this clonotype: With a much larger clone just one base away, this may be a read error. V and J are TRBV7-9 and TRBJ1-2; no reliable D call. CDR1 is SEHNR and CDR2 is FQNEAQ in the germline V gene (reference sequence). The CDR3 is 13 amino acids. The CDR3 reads CASSFDSNYGYSF. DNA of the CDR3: TGCGCCAGCAGCTTCGACTCTAACTATGGCTACAGCTTC.

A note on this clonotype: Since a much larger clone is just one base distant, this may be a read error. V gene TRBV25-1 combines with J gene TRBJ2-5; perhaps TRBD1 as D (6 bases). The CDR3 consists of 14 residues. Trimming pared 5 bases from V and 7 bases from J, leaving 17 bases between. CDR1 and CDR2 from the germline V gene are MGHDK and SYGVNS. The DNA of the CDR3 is TGTGCCAGCAGTCTTGGTCGGAGAGGGGGGACCCAGTACTTC. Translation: CASSLGRRGGTQYF.

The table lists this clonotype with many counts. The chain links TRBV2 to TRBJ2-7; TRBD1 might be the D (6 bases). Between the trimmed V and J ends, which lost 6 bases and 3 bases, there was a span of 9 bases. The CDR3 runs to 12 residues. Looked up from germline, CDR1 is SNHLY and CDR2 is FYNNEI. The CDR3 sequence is CASSGQYYEQYF. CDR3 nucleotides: TGTGCCAGCAGCGGACAGTACTACGAGCAGTACTTC.

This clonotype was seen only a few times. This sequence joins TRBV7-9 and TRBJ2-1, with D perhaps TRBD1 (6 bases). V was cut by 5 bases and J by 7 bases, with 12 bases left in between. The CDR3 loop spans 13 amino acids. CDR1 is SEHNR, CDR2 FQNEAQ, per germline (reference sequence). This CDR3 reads CASSIEQGNEQFF. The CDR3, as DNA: TGTGCCAGCAGCATAGAGCAGGGGAATGAGCAGTTCTTC.

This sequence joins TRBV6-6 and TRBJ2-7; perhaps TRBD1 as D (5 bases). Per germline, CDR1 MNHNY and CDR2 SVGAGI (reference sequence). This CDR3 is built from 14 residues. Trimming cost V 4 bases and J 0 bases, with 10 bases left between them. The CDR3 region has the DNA TGTGCCAGCAGTTCTCAGGACAACTCCTACGAGCAGTACTTC. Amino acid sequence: CASSSQDNSYEQYF.

The CDR3 protein is CASSPRTGLRANYGYTF. CDR3 nucleotides: TGTGCCAGTAGTCCCCGGACAGGTCTCAGAGCTAACTATGGCTACACCTTC. The V and J genes are TRBV19 and TRBJ1-2; 7 bases align to TRBD1. V lost 5 bases to trimming and J lost 0 bases; unmatched junction nucleotides: 12. The germline gives CDR1 LNHDA, CDR2 SQIVND (reference sequence). The CDR3 sequence is 17 residues long. Full variable domain (rest looked up from reference TRBV19 and TRBJ1-2): DGGITQSPKYLFRKEGQNVTLSCEQNLNHDAMYWYRQDPGQGLRLIYYSQIVNDFQKGDIAEGYSVSREKKESFPLTVTSAQKNPTAFYLCASSPRTGLRANYGYTFGSGTRLTVV.

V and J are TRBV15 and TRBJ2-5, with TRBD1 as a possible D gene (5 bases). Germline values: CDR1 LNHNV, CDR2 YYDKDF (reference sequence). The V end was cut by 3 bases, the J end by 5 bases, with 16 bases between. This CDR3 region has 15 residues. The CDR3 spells CATSSVGVHPETQYF. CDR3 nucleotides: TGTGCCACCAGCAGCGTAGGGGTCCATCCGGAGACCCAGTACTTC.

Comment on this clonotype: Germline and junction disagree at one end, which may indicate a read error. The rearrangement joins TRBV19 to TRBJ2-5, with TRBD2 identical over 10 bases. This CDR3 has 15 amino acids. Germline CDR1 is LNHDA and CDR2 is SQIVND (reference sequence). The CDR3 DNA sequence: TGTACCAGTAGTATGAGCGGGGGGGCTGAGGAGACCCAGTACTTC. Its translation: CTSSMSGGAEETQYF.

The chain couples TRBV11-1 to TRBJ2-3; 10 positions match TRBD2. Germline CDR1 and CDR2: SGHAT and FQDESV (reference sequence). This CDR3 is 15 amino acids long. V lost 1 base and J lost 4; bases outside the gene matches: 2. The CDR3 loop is CASSLVLAGADTQYF. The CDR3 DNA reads TGTGCCAGCAGCTTAGTTCTAGCGGGGGCAGATACGCAGTATTTT.

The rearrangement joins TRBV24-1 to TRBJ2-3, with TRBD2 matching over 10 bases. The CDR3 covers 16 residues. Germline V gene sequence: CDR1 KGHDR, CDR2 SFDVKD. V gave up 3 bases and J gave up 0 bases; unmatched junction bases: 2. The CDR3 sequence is CATSDPTSGSTDTQYF. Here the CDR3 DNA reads TGTGCCACCAGTGATCCGACTAGCGGGAGCACAGATACGCAGTATTTT.

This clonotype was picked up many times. The CDR3: CAISESNELSGYRAEAFF. The CDR3 DNA is TGTGCCATCAGTGAGTCGAATGAATTATCCGGATACAGAGCTGAAGCTTTCTTT. The chain combines TRBV10-3 with TRBJ1-1; D not resolved. The CDR3 loop spans 18 amino acids. CDR1 and CDR2 (germline): ENHRY, SYGVKD. V was cut by 0 bases and J by 6 bases, with 23 bases left in between.

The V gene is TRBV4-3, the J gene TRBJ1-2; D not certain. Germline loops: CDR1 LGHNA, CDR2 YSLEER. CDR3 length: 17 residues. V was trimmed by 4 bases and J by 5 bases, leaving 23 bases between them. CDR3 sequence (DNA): TGCGCCAGCAGCCCCCAATTCGATCGTGTGATCCGGTATGGCTACACCTTC. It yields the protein CASSPQFDRVIRYGYTF.

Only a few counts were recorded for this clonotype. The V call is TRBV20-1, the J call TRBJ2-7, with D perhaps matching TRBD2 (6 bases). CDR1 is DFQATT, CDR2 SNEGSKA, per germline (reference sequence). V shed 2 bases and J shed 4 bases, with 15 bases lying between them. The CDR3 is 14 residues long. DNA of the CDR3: TGCAGTGCTAGACCCGATGATAGCGGTTACGAGCAGTACTTC. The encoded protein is CSARPDDSGYEQYF.

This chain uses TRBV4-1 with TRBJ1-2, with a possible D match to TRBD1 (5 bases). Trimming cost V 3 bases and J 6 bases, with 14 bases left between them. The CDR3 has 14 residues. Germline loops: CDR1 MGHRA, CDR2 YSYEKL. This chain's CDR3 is CASSQDPKGNGYTF. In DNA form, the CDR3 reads TGCGCCAGCAGCCAGGATCCCAAGGGGAATGGCTACACCTTC.

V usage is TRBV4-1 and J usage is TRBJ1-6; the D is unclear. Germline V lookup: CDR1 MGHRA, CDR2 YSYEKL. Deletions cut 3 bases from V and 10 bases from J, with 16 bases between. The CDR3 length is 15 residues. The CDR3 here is CASSQFRELGSPLHF. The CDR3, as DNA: TGCGCCAGCAGCCAGTTCCGGGAGTTAGGCTCACCCCTCCACTTT.

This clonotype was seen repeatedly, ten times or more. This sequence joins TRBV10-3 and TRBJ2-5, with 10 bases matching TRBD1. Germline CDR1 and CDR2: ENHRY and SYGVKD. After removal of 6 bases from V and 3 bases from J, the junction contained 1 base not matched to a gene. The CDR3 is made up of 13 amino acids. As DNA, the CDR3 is TGTGCCATCAGGGGGACAGGGGAAGAGACCCAGTACTTC. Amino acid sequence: CAIRGTGEETQYF.

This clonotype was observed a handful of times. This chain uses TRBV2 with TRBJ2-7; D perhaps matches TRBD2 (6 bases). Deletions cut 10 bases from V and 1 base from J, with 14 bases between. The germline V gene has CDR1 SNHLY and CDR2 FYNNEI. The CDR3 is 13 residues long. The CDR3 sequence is CATGGILSYEQYF. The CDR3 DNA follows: TGTGCCACCGGAGGGATTTTATCCTACGAGCAGTACTTC.

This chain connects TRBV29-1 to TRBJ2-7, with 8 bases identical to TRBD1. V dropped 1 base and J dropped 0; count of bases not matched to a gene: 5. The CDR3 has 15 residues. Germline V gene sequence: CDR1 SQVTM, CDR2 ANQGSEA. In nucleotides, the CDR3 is TGCAGCGTTGAAGGAGGGGACAGGAGCTCCTACGAGCAGTACTTC. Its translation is CSVEGGDRSSYEQYF.